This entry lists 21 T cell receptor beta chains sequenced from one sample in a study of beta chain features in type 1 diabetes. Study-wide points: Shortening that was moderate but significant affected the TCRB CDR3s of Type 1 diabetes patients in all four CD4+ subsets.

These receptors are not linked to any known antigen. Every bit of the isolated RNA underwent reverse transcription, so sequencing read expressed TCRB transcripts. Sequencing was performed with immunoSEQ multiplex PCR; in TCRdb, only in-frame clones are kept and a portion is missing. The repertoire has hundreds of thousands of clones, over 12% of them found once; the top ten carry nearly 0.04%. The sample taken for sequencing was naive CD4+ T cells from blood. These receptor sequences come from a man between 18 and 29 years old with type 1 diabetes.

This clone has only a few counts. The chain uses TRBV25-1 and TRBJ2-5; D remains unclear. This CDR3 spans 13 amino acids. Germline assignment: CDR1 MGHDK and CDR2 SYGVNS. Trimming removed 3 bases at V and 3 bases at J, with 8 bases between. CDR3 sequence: CASSDRPKETQYF. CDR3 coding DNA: TGTGCCAGCAGTGATAGACCAAAAGAGACCCAGTACTTC.

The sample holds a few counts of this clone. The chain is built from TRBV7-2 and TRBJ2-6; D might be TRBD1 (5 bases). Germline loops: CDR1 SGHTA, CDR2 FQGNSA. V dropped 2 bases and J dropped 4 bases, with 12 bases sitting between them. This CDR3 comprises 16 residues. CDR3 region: CASSLLSRAGANVLTF. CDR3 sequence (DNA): TGTGCCAGCAGCTTACTGTCCAGGGCGGGGGCCAACGTCCTGACTTTC.

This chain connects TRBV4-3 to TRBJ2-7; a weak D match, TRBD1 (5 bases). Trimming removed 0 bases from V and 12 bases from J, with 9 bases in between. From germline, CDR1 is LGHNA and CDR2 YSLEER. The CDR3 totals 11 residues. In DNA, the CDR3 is TGCGCCAGCAGCCAAGATCCCAGGGCGTACTTC. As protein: CASSQDPRAYF.

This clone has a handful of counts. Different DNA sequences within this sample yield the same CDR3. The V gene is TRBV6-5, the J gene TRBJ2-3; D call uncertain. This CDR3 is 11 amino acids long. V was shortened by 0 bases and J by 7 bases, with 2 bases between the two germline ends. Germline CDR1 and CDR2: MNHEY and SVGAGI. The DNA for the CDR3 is TGTGCCAGCAGTTACTCCCATACGCAGTATTTT. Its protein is CASSYSHTQYF.

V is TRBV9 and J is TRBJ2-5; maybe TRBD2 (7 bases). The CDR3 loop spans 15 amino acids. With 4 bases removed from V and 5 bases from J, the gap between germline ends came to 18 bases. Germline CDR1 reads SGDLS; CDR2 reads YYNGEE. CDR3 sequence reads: CASSPPRGGGETQYF. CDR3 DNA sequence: TGTGCCAGCAGCCCCCCTAGGGGAGGGGGGGAGACCCAGTACTTC. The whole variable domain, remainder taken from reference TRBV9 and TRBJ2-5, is DSGVTQTPKHLITATGQRVTLRCSPRSGDLSVYWYQQSLDQGLQFLIQYYNGEERAKGNILERFSAQQFPDLHSELNLSSLELGDSALYFCASSPPRGGGETQYFGPGTRLLVL.

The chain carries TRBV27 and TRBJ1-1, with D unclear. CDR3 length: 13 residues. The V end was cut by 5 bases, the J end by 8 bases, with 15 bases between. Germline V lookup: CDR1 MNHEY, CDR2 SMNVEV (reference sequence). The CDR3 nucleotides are TGTGCCAGCAGTCAAGGCCCACCAACAGAAGCTTTCTTT. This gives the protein CASSQGPPTEAFF.

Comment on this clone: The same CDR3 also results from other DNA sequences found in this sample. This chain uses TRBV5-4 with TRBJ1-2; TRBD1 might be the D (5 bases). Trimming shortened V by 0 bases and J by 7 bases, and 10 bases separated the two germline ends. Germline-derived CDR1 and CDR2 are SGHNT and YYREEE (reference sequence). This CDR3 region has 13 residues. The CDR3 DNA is TGTGCCAGCAGCTTGGCAGGGTCGGGTGGCTACACCTTC. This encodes CASSLAGSGGYTF.

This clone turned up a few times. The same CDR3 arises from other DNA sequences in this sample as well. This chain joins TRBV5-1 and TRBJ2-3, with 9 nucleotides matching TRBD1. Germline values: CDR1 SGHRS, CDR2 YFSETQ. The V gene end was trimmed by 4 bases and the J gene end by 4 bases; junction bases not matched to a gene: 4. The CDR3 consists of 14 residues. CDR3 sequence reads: CASSLGTGPDTQYF. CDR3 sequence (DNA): TGCGCCAGCAGCCTTGGGACAGGGCCAGATACGCAGTATTTT.

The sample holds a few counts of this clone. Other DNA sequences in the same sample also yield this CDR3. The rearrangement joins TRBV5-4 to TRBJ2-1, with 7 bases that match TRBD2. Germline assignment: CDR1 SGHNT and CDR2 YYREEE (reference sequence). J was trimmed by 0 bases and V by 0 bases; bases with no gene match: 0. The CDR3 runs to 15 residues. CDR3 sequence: CASSLGGSSYNEQFF. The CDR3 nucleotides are TGTGCCAGCAGCTTGGGCGGGAGCTCCTACAATGAGCAGTTCTTC.

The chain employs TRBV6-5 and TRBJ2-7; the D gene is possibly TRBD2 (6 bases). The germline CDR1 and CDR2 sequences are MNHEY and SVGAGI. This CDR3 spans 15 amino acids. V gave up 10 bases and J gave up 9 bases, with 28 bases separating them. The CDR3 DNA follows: TGTGCCACCACCCCCGCCGGGAGCGGGTATATCGGGCAGTACTTC. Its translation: CATTPAGSGYIGQYF.

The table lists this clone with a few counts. The CDR3 nucleotides read TGTGCCAGCAGCGTCCTCCCAACCCGCAATGAGCAGTTCTTC. Translating it yields CASSVLPTRNEQFF. The V and J genes are TRBV9 and TRBJ2-1, with no clear D. V was pared by 2 bases and J by 6 bases, with 12 bases between. The germline V gene encodes CDR1 SGDLS and CDR2 YYNGEE. The CDR3 has 14 residues.

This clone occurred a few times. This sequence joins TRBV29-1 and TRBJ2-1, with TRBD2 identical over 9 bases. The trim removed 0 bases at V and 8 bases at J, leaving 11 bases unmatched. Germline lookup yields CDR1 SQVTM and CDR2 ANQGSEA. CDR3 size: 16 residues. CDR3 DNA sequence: TGCAGCGTTGAAGAACCACCGGGACTAGCTGCCGATGAGCAGTTCTTC. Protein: CSVEEPPGLAADEQFF.

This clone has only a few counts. The CDR3: CASSRPGGRDNEQFF. In DNA, the CDR3 is TGTGCCAGCAGCCGTCCCGGGGGGCGAGACAATGAGCAGTTCTTC. This chain joins TRBV6-5 and TRBJ2-1, with D perhaps TRBD2 (7 bases). V lost 6 bases and J 5 bases, leaving 17 bases between the germline ends. In germline, CDR1 is MNHEY, CDR2 SVGAGI. The CDR3 runs to 15 residues.

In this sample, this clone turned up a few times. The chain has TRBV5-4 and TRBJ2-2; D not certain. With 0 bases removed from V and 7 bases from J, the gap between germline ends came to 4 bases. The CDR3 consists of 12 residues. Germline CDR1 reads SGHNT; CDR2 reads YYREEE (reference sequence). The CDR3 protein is CASSLGDGELFF. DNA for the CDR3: TGTGCCAGCAGCTTGGGTGACGGGGAGCTGTTTTTT.

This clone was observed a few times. CDR3 sequence (DNA): TGTGCCAGCAGCGTAGAAAGCAGGGGAGCTGAAGCTTTCTTT. Translated, it gives CASSVESRGAEAFF. The chain is built from TRBV9 and TRBJ1-1; D may be TRBD1 (6 bases). V was pared by 0 bases and J by 6 bases, with 12 bases between. This CDR3 region has 14 residues. Germline CDR1 is SGDLS and CDR2 is YYNGEE.

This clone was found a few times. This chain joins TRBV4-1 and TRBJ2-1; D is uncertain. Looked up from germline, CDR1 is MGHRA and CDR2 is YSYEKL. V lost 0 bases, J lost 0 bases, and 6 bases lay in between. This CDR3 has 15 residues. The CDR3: CASSQDPASYNEQFF. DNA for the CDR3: TGCGCCAGCAGCCAAGATCCAGCCTCCTACAATGAGCAGTTCTTC.

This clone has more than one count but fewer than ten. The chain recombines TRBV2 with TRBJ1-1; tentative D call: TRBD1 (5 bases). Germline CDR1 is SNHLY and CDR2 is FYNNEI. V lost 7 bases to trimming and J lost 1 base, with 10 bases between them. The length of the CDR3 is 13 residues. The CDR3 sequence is CASKVQGNTEAFF. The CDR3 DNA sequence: TGTGCCAGCAAGGTTCAGGGGAACACTGAAGCTTTCTTT.

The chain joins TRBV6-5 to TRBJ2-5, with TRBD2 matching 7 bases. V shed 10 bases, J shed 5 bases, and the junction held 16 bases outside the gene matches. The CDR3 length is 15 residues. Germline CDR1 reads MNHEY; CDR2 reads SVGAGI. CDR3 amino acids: CATRDGGSRRETQYF. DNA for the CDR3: TGTGCCACCCGGGACGGGGGGTCACGGAGGGAGACCCAGTACTTC.

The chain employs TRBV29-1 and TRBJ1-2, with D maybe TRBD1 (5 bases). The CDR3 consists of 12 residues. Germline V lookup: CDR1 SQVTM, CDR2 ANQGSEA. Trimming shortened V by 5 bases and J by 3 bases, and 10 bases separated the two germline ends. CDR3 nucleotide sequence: TGCAGCGTTTCTTCGGGGCACTATGGCTACACCTTC. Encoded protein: CSVSSGHYGYTF.

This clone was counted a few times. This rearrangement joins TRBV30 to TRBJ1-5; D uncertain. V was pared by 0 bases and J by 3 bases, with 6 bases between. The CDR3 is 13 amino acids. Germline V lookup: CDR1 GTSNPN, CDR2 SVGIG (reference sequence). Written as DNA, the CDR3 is TGTGCCTGGAGTGTGGTTTTCAATCAGCCCCAGCATTTT. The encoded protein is CAWSVVFNQPQHF.

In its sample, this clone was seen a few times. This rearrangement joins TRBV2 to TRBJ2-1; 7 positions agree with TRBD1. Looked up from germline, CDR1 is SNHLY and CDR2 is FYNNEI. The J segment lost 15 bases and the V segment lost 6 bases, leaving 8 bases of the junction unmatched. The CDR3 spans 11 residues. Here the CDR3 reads CASSVQGFRFF. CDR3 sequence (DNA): TGTGCCAGCAGCGTACAGGGGTTTCGGTTCTTC.